These 26 T cell receptor beta chains were sequenced from one sample in a study of identical twins. TCRdb itself ran the 5' RACE reads through MiXCR, one entry per CDR3 protein. The sample includes 200,000 to 250,000 distinct CDR3 sequences, around 8.1% of them seen just once. The same specimen was also included in a second study, on yellow fever vaccine responses in identical twins.

The sample was memory (CD45RO+) T cells sorted from blood. The receptor set was obtained from a woman between 18 and 30 years old in good health.

The chain links TRBV29-1 to TRBJ2-5; 9 bases match TRBD2. The CDR3 is made up of 14 amino acids. Trimming took 7 bases from V and 1 from J; bases not matched to a gene: 7. Germline CDR1 is SQVTM and CDR2 is ANQGSEA. CDR3 sequence (DNA): TGCAGCGGGCGGGGGGGGACGGCCCAAGAGACCCAGTACTTC. It specifies CSGRGGTAQETQYF.

The chain carries TRBV11-1 and TRBJ2-3, with TRBD2 matching over 14 bases. CDR1 and CDR2 (germline): SGHAT, FQDESV (reference sequence). After removal of 5 bases from V and 1 base from J, the junction contained 17 bases not matched to a gene. The CDR3 consists of 21 residues. The chain's CDR3 is CASSTREPGLAGAKGTDTQYF. The DNA of the CDR3 is TGTGCCAGCAGCACCCGCGAACCGGGACTAGCGGGGGCGAAGGGCACAGATACGCAGTATTTT. Full variable domain (missing parts from reference TRBV11-1 and TRBJ2-3): EAEVAQSPRYKITEKSQAVAFWCDPISGHATLYWYRQILGQGPELLVQFQDESVVDDSQLPKDRFSAERLKGVDSTLKIQPAELGDSAMYLCASSTREPGLAGAKGTDTQYFGPGTRLTVL.

The chain links TRBV2 to TRBJ2-2, with unresolved D. The CDR3 consists of 14 residues. Germline values: CDR1 SNHLY, CDR2 FYNNEI. V lost 8 bases and J 3 bases, leaving 13 bases between the germline ends. CDR3 coding DNA: TGTGCCAGCGGGTTCCTCGGCGACACCGGGGAGCTGTTTTTT. Translated: CASGFLGDTGELFF.

This clonotype has a handful of counts. The chain uses TRBV30 and TRBJ1-4; 10 bases line up with TRBD1. Germline V lookup: CDR1 GTSNPN, CDR2 SVGIG (reference sequence). The junction had 8 bases not matched to a gene; V was cut back by 8 bases and J by 8 bases. The CDR3 covers 13 residues. The CDR3 sequence is CAGSGTGEEKLFF. The DNA for the CDR3 is TGTGCCGGATCCGGGACAGGGGAGGAAAAACTGTTTTTT.

This clonotype showed up many times. V usage is TRBV7-8 and J usage is TRBJ1-5; 9 bases align to TRBD1. Germline CDR1 reads SGHVS; CDR2 reads FQNEAQ. CDR3 length: 17 residues. The ends lost 3 bases at V and 0 bases at J; junction bases unmatched: 6. The CDR3 spells CASSLGTGQDSNQPQHF. Here the CDR3 DNA reads TGTGCCAGCAGCTTGGGGACAGGGCAGGATAGCAATCAGCCCCAGCATTTT.

V usage is TRBV20-1 and J usage is TRBJ2-3; no firm D call. The V gene lost 1 base and the J gene lost 0 bases, with 5 bases spanning the gap. CDR1 DFQATT and CDR2 SNEGSKA come from the germline V gene (reference sequence). This CDR3 has 13 residues. CDR3 sequence reads: CSARVYSTDTQYF. CDR3 coding DNA: TGCAGTGCTAGAGTCTATAGCACAGATACGCAGTATTTT.

J is TRBJ2-1 and V is TRBV9, with D uncertain. V was trimmed by 0 bases and J by 6 bases, leaving 13 bases between them. The CDR3 extends over 15 amino acids. Germline lookup yields CDR1 SGDLS and CDR2 YYNGEE. The CDR3 loop is CASSVALVNSNEQFF. CDR3 nucleotide sequence: TGTGCCAGCAGCGTAGCCCTAGTAAATTCCAATGAGCAGTTCTTC.

This clonotype was observed a few times. The chain carries TRBV27 and TRBJ2-2, with 14 bases identical to TRBD2. The CDR3 runs 19 residues. Germline V gene sequence: CDR1 MNHEY, CDR2 SMNVEV (reference sequence). The trim removed 4 bases at V and 4 bases at J, leaving 11 bases unmatched. CDR3 amino acids: CASSSGRGLAGVGTGELFF. The CDR3 region has the DNA TGTGCCAGCAGTTCGGGCAGGGGACTAGCGGGAGTGGGCACCGGGGAGCTGTTTTTT.

This clonotype has a single count. J is TRBJ1-6 and V is TRBV6-5, with unresolved D. This CDR3 spans 15 amino acids. V lost 0 bases and J lost 7, with 10 bases in between. The germline CDR1 and CDR2 sequences are MNHEY and SVGAGI. CDR3 loop: CASSYSRASNSPLHF. The CDR3 coding sequence is TGTGCCAGCAGTTACTCGAGGGCGTCGAATTCACCCCTCCACTTT.

The V gene is TRBV27, the J gene TRBJ2-1, with D perhaps matching TRBD2 (5 bases). CDR3 size: 15 residues. The V end lost 7 bases, the J end lost 9 bases, and 22 bases lay between the germline ends. Germline-derived CDR1 and CDR2 are MNHEY and SMNVEV (reference sequence). The CDR3 here is CASTFGPDREGEQFF. CDR3 sequence (DNA): TGTGCCAGCACCTTTGGACCGGACCGAGAGGGTGAGCAGTTCTTC.

This chain joins TRBV21-1 and TRBJ2-5; the tabulated D call, TRBD2, remains unverified against the DNA. TRBV21-1 is deemed a pseudogene. CDR3 length equals 13 residues. The CDR3: CASSKGLQETQYF. CDR3 nucleotide sequence: TGTGCCAGCAGCAAGGGCCTCCAAGAGACCCAGTACTTC.

This clonotype showed up just a few times. Relative to the germline gene, one junction end is altered; a read error may explain this. The chain combines TRBV27 with TRBJ2-7; D unclear. The germline CDR1 and CDR2 sequences are MNHEY and SMNVEV (reference sequence). This CDR3 contains 17 residues. CDR3: CTSSPDSRSEGSYEQYF. CDR3 DNA sequence: TGCACCAGCAGTCCAGACTCTAGGAGTGAAGGCTCCTACGAGCAGTACTTC.

This clonotype was counted only a few times. The chain joins TRBV19 to TRBJ2-7; possibly TRBD2 for D (5 bases). The CDR3 contains 13 residues. The V and J ends lost 5 bases and 1 base respectively, with 9 bases between them. Germline V gene sequence: CDR1 LNHDA, CDR2 SQIVND (reference sequence). The CDR3 DNA is TGTGCCAGTAGTGCCCGGGGATCCTACGAGCAGTACTTC. It codes for CASSARGSYEQYF.

This clonotype has ten or more counts. The rearrangement joins TRBV24-1 to TRBJ2-2; 12 positions agree with TRBD1. This CDR3 region has 17 residues. CDR1 is KGHDR and CDR2 is SFDVKD in the germline V gene. Germline trimming cut 9 bases from V and 0 bases from J; bases unmatched to any gene: 7. The CDR3 sequence: CATGDRGPRTNTGELFF. The CDR3 region has the DNA TGTGCCACCGGGGACAGGGGGCCCCGTACGAACACCGGGGAGCTGTTTTTT.

This clonotype showed up many times. V is TRBV4-2 and J is TRBJ2-1; D unresolved. Germline V gene data show CDR1 as LGHNA and CDR2 as YNFKEQ. Trimming removed 5 bases at V and 8 bases at J, with 13 bases between. The CDR3 covers 13 residues. CDR3 nucleotides: TGTGCCAGCAGCTCAGAGATGACCGATGAGCAGTTCTTC. This sequence encodes CASSSEMTDEQFF.

At least ten counts were recorded for this clonotype. J is TRBJ2-7 and V is TRBV18; maybe TRBD1 (6 bases). The ends were cut back, 3 bases at V and 4 bases at J, with 13 bases in the middle. Germline V lookup: CDR1 KGHSH, CDR2 LQKENI. The CDR3 runs 14 residues. The CDR3 nucleotides read TGTGCCAGCTCACCGAGGCAGGGGCTTTACGAGCAGTACTTC. It specifies CASSPRQGLYEQYF.

The rearrangement links TRBV6-1 to TRBJ2-5; 9 positions agree with TRBD1. The CDR3 is made up of 15 amino acids. J lost 5 bases, V lost 5 bases, and 9 bases had no gene match. Germline V gene data show CDR1 as MNHNS and CDR2 as SASEGT. In DNA form, the CDR3 reads TGTGCCAGCAGTCGAATGACAGGGGGTGGGGAGACCCAGTACTTC. Amino acid sequence: CASSRMTGGGETQYF.

The chain employs TRBV27 and TRBJ2-1; 7 nucleotides agree with TRBD2. The CDR3 totals 15 residues. Germline values: CDR1 MNHEY, CDR2 SMNVEV (reference sequence). Losses at the gene ends were 3 bases for V and 6 bases for J; bases not matched to a gene: 8. The CDR3 is CASSFRLSGGNEQFF. DNA of the CDR3: TGTGCCAGCAGTTTTAGACTATCGGGAGGCAATGAGCAGTTCTTC.

This clonotype was observed a few times. DNA for the CDR3: TGTGCCAGCGGGGACCGGCTAACCCTTTACGAGCAGTACTTC. It encodes CASGDRLTLYEQYF. The V and J genes are TRBV25-1 and TRBJ2-7; the D gene could be TRBD1 or TRBD2 (5 bases each). V dropped 8 bases and J dropped 4 bases, with 18 bases sitting between them. The CDR3 has 14 residues. The V gene's germline CDR1 is MGHDK and CDR2 SYGVNS.

This clonotype was counted a few times. As DNA, the CDR3 is TGTGCCATCAGTGCGGGCTCTGCCTACGAGCAGTACTTC. Its translation: CAISAGSAYEQYF. This chain uses TRBV10-3 with TRBJ2-7, with D uncertain. Germline assignment: CDR1 ENHRY and CDR2 SYGVKD. CDR3 length: 13 amino acids. Deletions cut 4 bases from V and 2 bases from J, with 9 bases between.

This clonotype was seen more than once but under ten times. The CDR3 DNA sequence: TGCAGCGTTGACCGACAGGGAGCAGATACGCAGTATTTT. Protein sequence: CSVDRQGADTQYF. V usage is TRBV29-1 and J usage is TRBJ2-3; TRBD1 aligns across 7 bases. V shed 3 bases, J shed 4 bases, and the junction held 4 bases outside the gene matches. CDR1 SQVTM and CDR2 ANQGSEA come from the germline V gene. CDR3 size: 13 residues.

This clonotype was seen many times. V usage is TRBV12-3 or TRBV12-4 and J usage is TRBJ2-6; D gene unclear. Trimming left V 10 bases short and J 1 base short, with 14 bases between. This CDR3 has 15 residues. Here the CDR3 reads CATLPRSSGANVLTF. CDR3 sequence (DNA): TGTGCCACCCTACCCCGTTCTTCTGGGGCCAACGTCCTGACTTTC.

This clonotype showed up just a few times. This chain uses TRBV11-3 with TRBJ2-1, with 12 positions matching TRBD2. Germline loops: CDR1 SGHNT, CDR2 YENEEA. CDR3 length: 15 residues. V dropped 3 bases and J dropped 6; count of bases not matched to a gene: 3. The CDR3 is CASSLTSGSANEQFF. CDR3 DNA: TGTGCCAGCAGCTTGACTAGCGGGAGCGCCAATGAGCAGTTCTTC. Full variable domain (outside the CDR3, taken from reference TRBV11-3 and TRBJ2-1): EAGVVQSPRYKIIEKKQPVAFWCNPISGHNTLYWYLQNLGQGPELLIRYENEEAVDDSQLPKDRFSAERLKGVDSTLKIQPAELGDSAVYLCASSLTSGSANEQFFGPGTRLTVL.

The sample holds a few counts of this clonotype. V and J are TRBV2 and TRBJ2-7; 8 nucleotides line up with TRBD1. The CDR3 loop spans 14 amino acids. The trim removed 4 bases at V and 2 bases at J, leaving 4 bases unmatched. The V gene's germline CDR1 is SNHLY and CDR2 FYNNEI. In DNA form, the CDR3 reads TGTGCCAGCAGTGCACAGGGGGTTCCCTACGAGCAGTACTTC. This codes for CASSAQGVPYEQYF.

This clonotype was observed many times. The rearrangement joins TRBV4-3 to TRBJ2-2; D remains unclear. Trimming removed 4 bases at V and 1 base at J, with 7 bases between. Looked up from germline, CDR1 is LGHNA and CDR2 is YSLEER. This CDR3 contains 14 residues. The CDR3 loop is CASSPAGNTGELFF. The CDR3 coding sequence is TGCGCCAGCAGCCCGGCAGGGAACACCGGGGAGCTGTTTTTT.

The chain joins TRBV20-1 to TRBJ2-5; 11 bases align to TRBD1. CDR1 and CDR2 from the germline V gene are DFQATT and SNEGSKA (reference sequence). Losses at the gene ends were 0 bases for V and 6 bases for J; bases not matched to a gene: 9. The CDR3 sequence is 16 residues long. The chain's CDR3 is CSARDPGQGAIKTQYF. CDR3 in DNA: TGCAGTGCTAGAGATCCCGGACAGGGGGCGATAAAGACCCAGTACTTC.